These 18 T cell receptor beta chains share one sample of origin, sequenced in a study of molecular identifiers for immune sequencing clone quantification. TCRdb reprocessed the PCR reads via MiXCR and lists one record per CDR3 protein. Of 460,000 or so distinct CDR3 sequences in the sample, 25% are singletons; the top ten hold just over 0.75%. Sequenced input: naive CD8+ T cells from blood, with Jurkat cell RNA spiked in. Documented subset: FACS-sorted CD8+CD4-CCR7+CD45RA+ naive T cells. Every receptor here comes from a human donor in good health. Some libraries in this study had Jurkat cell RNA spiked in.

The chain recombines TRBV13 with TRBJ2-7; 15 nucleotides align to TRBD2. Germline V gene data show CDR1 as PRHDT and CDR2 as FYEKMQ (reference sequence). CDR3 length equals 14 residues. Unmatched junction bases numbered 7, after V lost 5 bases and J lost 11 bases. The CDR3: CASSPGLAGGREYF. Here the CDR3 DNA reads TGTGCCAGCAGCCCGGGACTAGCGGGGGGCAGGGAGTACTTC.

The chain links TRBV12-5 to TRBJ2-3; D may be TRBD2 (7 bases). This CDR3 comprises 15 residues. V lost 7 bases and J lost 5, with 19 bases in between. Germline V gene data show CDR1 as LGHNT and CDR2 as FRNRAP. The CDR3 sequence is CASDLWGGAQDTQYF. CDR3 DNA: TGTGCTAGTGACCTTTGGGGGGGGGCCCAAGATACGCAGTATTTT.

The V and J genes are TRBV11-3 and TRBJ2-7, with 7 nucleotides matching TRBD1. There are 15 residues in the CDR3. V shed 2 bases, J shed 3 bases, and the junction held 7 bases outside the gene matches. Germline CDR1 and CDR2: SGHNT and YENEEA. The CDR3 DNA follows: TGTGCCAGCAGCTTAAACTCGGGACAGAACTACGAGCAGTACTTC. It is translated as CASSLNSGQNYEQYF.

The chain employs TRBV14 and TRBJ2-3; 7 bases are a match to TRBD2. The germline gives CDR1 SGHDN, CDR2 FVKESK. The CDR3 is made up of 18 amino acids. Losses at the gene ends were 5 bases for V and 0 bases for J; bases not matched to a gene: 14. CDR3 region: CASSARRDYGYSTDTQYF. The CDR3 bases are TGTGCCAGCAGCGCCCGCCGGGACTACGGATATAGCACAGATACGCAGTATTTT. Variable domain in full (rest from reference TRBV14 and TRBJ2-3): EAGVTQFPSHSVIEKGQTVTLRCDPISGHDNLYWYRRVMGKEIKFLLHFVKESKQDESGMPNNRFLAERTGGTYSTLKVQPAELEDSGVYFCASSARRDYGYSTDTQYFGPGTRLTVL.

This clonotype was counted at least ten times. J is TRBJ1-3 and V is TRBV20-1, with 10 positions matching TRBD1. Germline V gives CDR1 DFQATT, CDR2 SNEGSKA (reference sequence). V shed 4 bases, J shed 1 base, and the junction held 4 bases outside the gene matches. This CDR3 is built from 15 residues. CDR3 in amino acids: CSATEDRGSGNTIYF. The DNA of the CDR3 is TGCAGTGCTACCGAGGACAGGGGGTCTGGAAACACCATATATTTT.

The chain employs TRBV7-9 and TRBJ2-5; D is possibly TRBD1 (6 bases). This CDR3 comprises 18 residues. CDR1 is SEHNR and CDR2 is FQNEAQ in the germline V gene (reference sequence). Trimming removed 2 bases at V and 2 bases at J, with 21 bases between. CDR3 coding DNA: TGTGCCAGCAGCTTACCATCAGGGGCCTCAACCTCGCAAGAGACCCAGTACTTC. Amino acids: CASSLPSGASTSQETQYF.

This clonotype was observed a few times. The CDR3: CSAEGGQGVWTDTQYF. The CDR3 region has the DNA TGCAGTGCCGAGGGGGGCCAGGGAGTTTGGACAGATACGCAGTATTTT. The gene calls are TRBV20-1 and TRBJ2-3, with D tentatively TRBD1 or TRBD2 (6 bases each). CDR1 is DFQATT and CDR2 is SNEGSKA in the germline V gene (reference sequence). Trimming stripped 6 bases from V and 3 bases from J, with 22 bases between. This CDR3 spans 16 amino acids.

This clonotype was seen a few times. The chain's CDR3 is CATEGGVTYEQYF. CDR3 in DNA: TGTGCCACCGAGGGGGGGGTTACCTACGAGCAGTACTTC. The chain combines TRBV28 with TRBJ2-7, with D perhaps TRBD2 (7 bases). This CDR3 has 13 residues. Germline assignment: CDR1 MDHEN and CDR2 SYDVKM. Trimming pared 10 bases from V and 2 bases from J, leaving 15 bases between.

V gene TRBV27 combines with J gene TRBJ1-1; no clear D. V was shortened by 5 bases and J by 3 bases, with 13 bases between the two germline ends. This CDR3 spans 14 amino acids. CDR1 and CDR2 from the germline V gene are MNHEY and SMNVEV (reference sequence). For the CDR3, the DNA is TGTGCCAGCAGTGTTATGGGTACGGACACTGAAGCTTTCTTT. As protein: CASSVMGTDTEAFF.

The genes are TRBV19 and TRBJ2-3, with D perhaps TRBD1 (6 bases). Germline loops: CDR1 LNHDA, CDR2 SQIVND (reference sequence). Trimming removed 5 bases from V and 0 bases from J, with 15 bases in between. This CDR3 has 16 residues. The CDR3 DNA follows: TGTGCCAGTAGTCTGGACATCGGACAGAGCACAGATACGCAGTATTTT. The encoded protein is CASSLDIGQSTDTQYF. Variable domain in full (rest from reference TRBV19 and TRBJ2-3): DGGITQSPKYLFRKEGQNVTLSCEQNLNHDAMYWYRQDPGQGLRLIYYSQIVNDFQKGDIAEGYSVSREKKESFPLTVTSAQKNPTAFYLCASSLDIGQSTDTQYFGPGTRLTVL.

Details on this clonotype: This may arise from a read error, as a much more abundant clone is one base away. V usage is TRBV9 and J usage is TRBJ1-6; no definite D call. Deletions cut 4 bases from V and 7 bases from J, with 15 bases between. The CDR3 consists of 15 residues. Germline V lookup: CDR1 SGDLS, CDR2 YYNGEE. CDR3: CASSKKWLENSPLHF. In DNA form, the CDR3 reads TGTGCCAGCAGCAAGAAGTGGTTAGAGAATTCACCCCTCCACTTT.

This clonotype was seen ten or more times. The V gene is TRBV28, the J gene TRBJ2-2; D is unclear. Trimming took 5 bases from V and 1 from J, leaving 5 bases between them. The CDR3 is made up of 13 amino acids. Germline lookup yields CDR1 MDHEN and CDR2 SYDVKM. In nucleotides, the CDR3 is TGTGCCAGCAGTACCAAGAACACCGGGGAGCTGTTTTTT. As protein: CASSTKNTGELFF.

There are many counts of this clonotype. This rearrangement joins TRBV5-1 to TRBJ2-2; D tentatively reads TRBD1 or TRBD2 (5 bases each). Trimming took 4 bases from V and 4 from J, leaving 14 bases between them. The CDR3 loop spans 15 amino acids. Germline V gene lookup returns CDR1 SGHRS and CDR2 YFSETQ. As DNA, the CDR3 is TGCGCCAGCAGCGAGTGGGACCTAGGCACCGGGGAGCTGTTTTTT. Translation: CASSEWDLGTGELFF.

This clonotype was recorded many times. The genes are TRBV29-1 and TRBJ2-1; the D gene is possibly TRBD2 (7 bases). From germline, CDR1 is SQVTM and CDR2 ANQGSEA. V gave up 6 bases and J gave up 7 bases, with 10 bases separating them. This CDR3 has 11 amino acids. The CDR3: CSVGGGNEQFF. The CDR3 DNA reads TGCAGCGTGGGAGGGGGTAATGAGCAGTTCTTC.

This clonotype was seen many times. The CDR3 sequence: CAWAGLNTEAFF. As DNA, the CDR3 is TGTGCCTGGGCCGGGTTGAACACTGAAGCTTTCTTT. The rearrangement joins TRBV30 to TRBJ1-1; D is uncertain. This CDR3 comprises 12 residues. Germline loops: CDR1 GTSNPN, CDR2 SVGIG (reference sequence). V lost 5 bases to trimming and J lost 0 bases, with 7 bases between them.

The V call is TRBV12-3 or TRBV12-4, the J call TRBJ2-7; D perhaps matches TRBD1 (5 bases). CDR3 length equals 15 residues. V was trimmed by 4 bases and J by 6 bases, leaving 19 bases between them. The CDR3 nucleotides read TGTGCCAGCAGTTCAACCACGACAGCTACCCGCGAGCAGTACTTC. Translation gives CASSSTTTATREQYF.

As regards this clonotype: This may arise from a read error, as a much more abundant clone is one base away. The rearrangement links TRBV4-1 to TRBJ2-7, with D perhaps matching TRBD1 (5 bases). The V gene's germline CDR1 is MGHRA and CDR2 YSYEKL. This CDR3 is 12 amino acids long. Between the trimmed V and J ends, which lost 2 bases and 9 bases, there was a span of 11 bases. CDR3 in amino acids: CASSQPGNGQYF. CDR3 DNA: TGCGCCAGCAGCCAACCAGGGAACGGGCAGTACTTC.

The J gene is TRBJ2-3, the V gene TRBV15; 7 bases fit TRBD2. Trimming cost V 0 bases and J 0 bases; bases outside gene matches: 9. The germline CDR1 and CDR2 sequences are LNHNV and YYDKDF (reference sequence). The CDR3 is 18 residues long. The CDR3 loop is CATSRDWRERASTDTQYF. CDR3 coding DNA: TGTGCCACCAGCAGAGATTGGCGGGAGCGAGCTAGCACAGATACGCAGTATTTT.